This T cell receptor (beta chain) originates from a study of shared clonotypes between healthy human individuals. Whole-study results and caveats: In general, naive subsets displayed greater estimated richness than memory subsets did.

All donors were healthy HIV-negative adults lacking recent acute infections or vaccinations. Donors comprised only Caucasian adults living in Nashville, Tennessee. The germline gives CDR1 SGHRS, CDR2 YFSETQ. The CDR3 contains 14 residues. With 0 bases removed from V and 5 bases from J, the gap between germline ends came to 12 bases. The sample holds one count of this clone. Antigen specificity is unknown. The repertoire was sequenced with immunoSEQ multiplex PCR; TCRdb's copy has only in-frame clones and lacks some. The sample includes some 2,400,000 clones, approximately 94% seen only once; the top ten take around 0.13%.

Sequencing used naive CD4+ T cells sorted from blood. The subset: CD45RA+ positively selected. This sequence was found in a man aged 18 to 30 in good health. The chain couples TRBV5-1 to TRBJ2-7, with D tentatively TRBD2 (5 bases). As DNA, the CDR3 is TGCGCCAGCAGCTTGGCGAGGGAATTGGACGAGCAGTACTTC. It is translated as CASSLARELDEQYF.